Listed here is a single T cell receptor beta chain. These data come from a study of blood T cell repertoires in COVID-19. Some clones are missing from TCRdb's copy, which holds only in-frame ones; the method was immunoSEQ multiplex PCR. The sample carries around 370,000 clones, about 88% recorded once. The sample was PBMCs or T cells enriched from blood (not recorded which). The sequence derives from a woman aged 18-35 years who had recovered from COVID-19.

CDR3 nucleotide sequence: TGCAGCGCTCTTCCGGACTCGACCTACGAGCAGTACTTC. Translating it yields CSALPDSTYEQYF. The V gene is TRBV29-1, the J gene TRBJ2-7; D is possibly TRBD2 (5 bases). This CDR3 spans 13 amino acids. Trimming removed 7 bases from V and 2 bases from J, with 15 bases in between. Germline V gene sequence: CDR1 SQVTM, CDR2 ANQGSEA.